The rows below give T cell receptor beta chains drawn from one sample of a study of early T cells in non-severe SARS-CoV-2 infection. TCRdb analysed the 5' RACE reads with MiXCR anew, one entry per CDR3 protein. The table has approximately 97,000 distinct CDR3 sequences, roughly 9.6% seen once; the top ten hold around 4.8%. The specimen comprised whole blood, sampled at baseline. These receptors all come from an adult who was a healthcare worker with PCR-confirmed SARS-CoV-2 infection or an uninfected control (not recorded which). The CDR3 runs from the conserved cysteine through the conserved F or W. D genes are given only for firm matches. Clone size, where shown, is once, few, many, or a class for clones that have expanded.

>-|many|TRBV6-5|TRBJ2-7
CASSYRAGYEQYF
TGTGCCAGCAGTTACCGGGCCGGCTACGAGCAGTACTTC
>-|many|TRBV6-6|TRBJ2-4
CASSFQGNIQYF
TGTGCCAGCAGTTTCCAGGGAAACATTCAGTACTTC
>-|many|TRBV13|TRBJ2-3
CASSLRERYTQYF
TGTGCCAGCAGCTTACGGGAGAGGTATACGCAGTATTTT
>TRBD2|-|TRBV25-1|TRBJ2-7
CASSELAGVNEQYF
TGTGCCAGCAGTGAGCTAGCGGGAGTTAACGAGCAGTACTTC
>TRBD1|many|TRBV6-5|TRBJ1-2
CASSRQGGAYGYTF
TGTGCCAGCAGTCGACAGGGCGGCGCTTATGGCTACACCTTC
>-|few|TRBV7-2|TRBJ2-7
CASSLSPRLYEQYF
TGTGCCAGCAGCTTATCCCCTCGCCTCTACGAGCAGTACTTC
>-|many|TRBV9|TRBJ2-1
CASSPRLATYNEQFF
TGTGCCAGCAGCCCCCGTCTAGCGACCTACAATGAGCAGTTCTTC
>TRBD1|few|TRBV13|TRBJ1-1
CASSRDRYTEAFF
TGTGCCAGCAGCAGGGACAGGTACACTGAAGCTTTCTTT
>TRBD2|few|TRBV20-1|TRBJ2-1
CSAYGLAGAFSEQFF
TGCAGTGCCTATGGACTAGCGGGAGCCTTTAGTGAGCAGTTCTTC
>TRBD2|many|TRBV29-1|TRBJ2-3
CSVPGLAASTDTQYF
TGCAGCGTACCAGGACTAGCAGCTAGCACAGATACGCAGTATTTT
>-|once|TRBV10-3|TRBJ1-2
CAISAERPGGYTF
TGTGCCATCTCTGCCGAACGCCCCGGGGGCTACACCTTC
>TRBD2|few|TRBV14|TRBJ2-1
CASSHPGGSYNEQFF
TGTGCCAGCAGCCACCCGGGGGGTTCCTACAATGAGCAGTTCTTC
>-|many|TRBV7-3|TRBJ1-1
CASQRNPGADTEAFF
TGTGCCAGCCAAAGGAACCCGGGGGCGGACACTGAAGCTTTCTTT
>TRBD2|many|TRBV5-1|TRBJ2-3
CASSSGLATDTQYF
TGCGCCAGCAGCTCGGGACTAGCGACAGATACGCAGTATTTT
>-|many|TRBV19|TRBJ1-3
CATMSFQGRAGNTIYF
TGTGCCACCATGAGCTTTCAAGGACGAGCTGGAAACACCATATATTTT
>-|-|TRBV3-1|TRBJ2-1
CASSQDRLHNEQFF
TGTGCCAGCAGCCAAGATCGCCTCCACAATGAGCAGTTCTTC
>-|-|TRBV7-2|TRBJ2-1
CASSLADLNNEQFF
TGTGCCAGCAGCTTAGCGGACCTTAACAATGAGCAGTTCTTC
>TRBD2|few|TRBV6-2/TRBV6-3|TRBJ2-2
CASSYPGLVYTGELFF
TGTGCCAGCAGTTACCCTGGACTAGTTTATACCGGGGAGCTGTTTTTT
>-|many|TRBV7-2|TRBJ2-7
CASSLEFSYEQYF
TGTGCCAGCAGCTTAGAGTTTTCCTACGAGCAGTACTTC
>-|many|TRBV2|TRBJ2-3
CASSEGGYTDTQYF
TGTGCCAGCAGTGAAGGGGGGTATACAGATACGCAGTATTTT
>TRBD1|many|TRBV19|TRBJ1-1
CASTRGVAEAFF
TGTGCCAGTACCAGGGGGGTCGCTGAAGCTTTCTTT
>-|-|TRBV21-1|TRBJ2-1
CASSRAGGLSNEQFF
TGTGCCAGCAGCAGAGCGGGGGGTTTAAGCAATGAGCAGTTCTTC
>-|-|TRBV7-8|TRBJ2-7
CASSPLESSYEQYF
TGTGCCAGCAGCCCACTAGAGAGCTCCTACGAGCAGTACTTC
>-|-|TRBV6-5|TRBJ2-3
CASGLGQNTDTQYF
TGTGCCAGCGGCCTCGGACAGAACACAGATACGCAGTATTTT
>-|few|TRBV5-1|TRBJ2-1
CASSLRTGALGNEQFF
TGCGCCAGCAGCCTTCGGACTGGGGCTCTGGGCAATGAGCAGTTCTTC
>TRBD1|-|TRBV5-4|TRBJ2-5
CASSPPGQQETQYF
TGTGCCAGCAGCCCCCCGGGACAGCAAGAGACCCAGTACTTC
>-|many|TRBV5-6|TRBJ2-5
CASSLRRGQETQYF
TGTGCCAGCAGCTTGAGAAGGGGTCAAGAGACCCAGTACTTC
>TRBD2|many|TRBV7-2|TRBJ2-1
CASSAGTSFNEQFF
TGTGCCAGCAGCGCCGGGACTAGCTTCAATGAGCAGTTCTTC
>-|few|TRBV20-1|TRBJ2-7
CSARAPQMRYEQYF
TGCAGTGCTAGAGCCCCTCAGATGCGATACGAGCAGTACTTC
>-|few|TRBV6-6|TRBJ1-2
CASTRTAFNYGYTF
TGTGCCAGCACCCGGACAGCCTTTAACTATGGCTACACCTTC
>TRBD2|few|TRBV19|TRBJ2-2
CASSTGGGTGELFF
TGTGCCAGTTCCACCGGGGGGGGCACCGGGGAGCTGTTTTTT
>-|few|TRBV7-9|TRBJ1-4
CASSSFKGAEKLFF
TGTGCCAGCAGCTCTTTTAAGGGTGCGGAAAAACTGTTTTTT
>-|few|TRBV7-9|TRBJ2-7
CASSLSSVYEQYF
TGTGCCAGCAGTCTTTCAAGTGTCTACGAGCAGTACTTC
>TRBD2|many|TRBV6-2/TRBV6-3|TRBJ2-1
CASSYSASGSSYNEQFF
TGTGCCAGCAGTTACTCGGCTAGCGGGAGCTCCTACAATGAGCAGTTCTTC
>-|many|TRBV20-1|TRBJ2-3
CSAIGGLITDTQYF
TGCAGTGCTATTGGGGGCCTTATTACAGATACGCAGTATTTT
>-|-|TRBV7-2|TRBJ2-7
CASSLVRGTGEQYF
TGTGCCAGCAGCTTAGTGAGGGGCACAGGGGAGCAGTACTTC
>-|many|TRBV7-2|TRBJ2-1
CASSLALTPEQFF
TGTGCCAGCAGCTTAGCATTAACGCCCGAGCAGTTCTTC
>-|many|TRBV6-5|TRBJ2-1
CASSYSGLREWGNEQFF
TGTGCCAGCAGTTATTCGGGTTTACGGGAGTGGGGGAATGAGCAGTTCTTC
>-|many|TRBV7-6|TRBJ1-1
CASSLRGQNTEAFF
TGTGCCAGCAGCCTAAGGGGACAGAACACTGAAGCTTTCTTT
>-|-|TRBV18|TRBJ2-7
CASSPSQAVRSYEQYF
TGTGCCAGCTCACCCTCACAGGCGGTACGCTCCTACGAGCAGTACTTC
>TRBD2|few|TRBV20-1|TRBJ2-7
CSLILAGNSYEQYF
TGCAGCCTCATTCTAGCGGGAAACTCCTACGAGCAGTACTTC
>TRBD2|many|TRBV20-1|TRBJ2-1
CSARTSGPHEQFF
TGCAGTGCTCGGACTAGCGGGCCCCATGAGCAGTTCTTC
>-|few|TRBV9|TRBJ1-3
CASSPQSSGNTIYF
TGTGCCAGCAGCCCTCAAAGCTCTGGAAACACCATATATTTT
>TRBD1|-|TRBV6-1|TRBJ1-5
CASSGHGTGAQPQHF
TGTGCCAGCAGTGGACATGGGACAGGGGCTCAGCCCCAGCATTTT
>-|few|TRBV29-1|TRBJ2-7
CSVVHYEQYF
TGCAGCGTTGTTCACTACGAGCAGTACTTC
>TRBD1|few|TRBV6-5|TRBJ1-1
CASSHRDRNEAFF
TGTGCCAGCAGCCACCGGGACAGAAATGAAGCTTTCTTT
>-|many|TRBV5-1|TRBJ2-7
CASSLEGVYEQYF
TGCGCCAGCAGCTTGGAGGGGGTCTACGAGCAGTACTTC
>TRBD1|-|TRBV7-2|TRBJ1-4
CASSSTRGTAPTNEKLFF
TGTGCCAGCAGCTCCACCAGGGGGACAGCCCCAACTAATGAAAAACTGTTTTTT
>TRBD1|few|TRBV27|TRBJ1-1
CASTHLDRAGDTEAFF
TGTGCCAGCACCCACCTGGACAGGGCTGGGGACACTGAAGCTTTCTTT
>-|many|TRBV5-1|TRBJ2-3
CASTPVGSQGDTQYF
TGCGCCAGCACCCCAGTTGGGTCTCAGGGAGATACGCAGTATTTT
>-|-|TRBV3-1|TRBJ2-3
CASSQQPAASTDTQYF
TGTGCCAGCAGCCAACAGCCAGCGGCTAGCACAGATACGCAGTATTTT